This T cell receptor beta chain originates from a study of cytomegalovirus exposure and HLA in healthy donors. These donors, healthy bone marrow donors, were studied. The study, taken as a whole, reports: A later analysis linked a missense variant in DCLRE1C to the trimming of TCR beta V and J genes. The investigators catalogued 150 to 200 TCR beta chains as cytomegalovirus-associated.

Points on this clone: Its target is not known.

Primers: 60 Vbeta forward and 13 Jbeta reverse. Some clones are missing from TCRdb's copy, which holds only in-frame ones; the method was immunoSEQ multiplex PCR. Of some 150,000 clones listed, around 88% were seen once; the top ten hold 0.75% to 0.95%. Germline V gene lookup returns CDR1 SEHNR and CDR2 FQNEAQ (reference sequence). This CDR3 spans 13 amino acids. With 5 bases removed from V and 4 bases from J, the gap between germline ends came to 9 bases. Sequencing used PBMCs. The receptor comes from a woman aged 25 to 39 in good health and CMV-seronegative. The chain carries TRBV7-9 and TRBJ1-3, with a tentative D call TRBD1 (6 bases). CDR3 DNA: TGTGCCAGCAGCCCTCAGGGGGGAAACACCATATATTTT. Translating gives CASSPQGGNTIYF.